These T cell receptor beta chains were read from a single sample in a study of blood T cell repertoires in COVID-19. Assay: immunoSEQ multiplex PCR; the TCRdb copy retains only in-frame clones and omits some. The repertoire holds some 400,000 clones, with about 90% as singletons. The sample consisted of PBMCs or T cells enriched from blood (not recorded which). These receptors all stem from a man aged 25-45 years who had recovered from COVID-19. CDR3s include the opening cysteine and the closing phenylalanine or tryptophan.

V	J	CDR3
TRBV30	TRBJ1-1	CAWSVAGEAFF
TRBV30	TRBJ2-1	CAWRGTGGEKFF
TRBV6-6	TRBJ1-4	CASSLDRSTNEKLFF
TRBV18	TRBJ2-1	CASSPPSGSNEQFF
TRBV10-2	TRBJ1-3	CASRRGPDSGNTIYF
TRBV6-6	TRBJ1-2	CASSTGGGYTF
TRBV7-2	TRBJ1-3	CASSLSYGSGNTIYF
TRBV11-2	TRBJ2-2	CASSWGGSANTGELFF
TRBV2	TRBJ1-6	CASSGLTGSFSPLHF
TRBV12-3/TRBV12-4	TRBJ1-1	CASSLAKLEAFF
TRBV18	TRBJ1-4	CASSPGDSREKLFF
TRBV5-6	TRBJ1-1	CASSPDRTNTEAFF
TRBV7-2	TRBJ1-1	CASSLRGGLGTEAFF
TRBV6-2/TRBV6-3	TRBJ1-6	CASSYRTGDNSPLHF
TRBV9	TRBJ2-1	CASSVTSGGYNEQFF
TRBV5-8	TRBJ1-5	CASSLGGPGGQPQHF
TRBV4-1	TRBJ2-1	CASSQEGLAGGLNEQFF
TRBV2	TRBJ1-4	CASSSDRDEKLFF
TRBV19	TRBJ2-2	CASTIAGLANTGELFF
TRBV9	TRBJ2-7	CASSVGRAGGLYEQYF
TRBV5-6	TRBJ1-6	CASSLVSGNNSPLHF
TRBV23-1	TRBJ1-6	CASSQSFGQNNSPLHF
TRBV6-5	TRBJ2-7	CASMMGGGYEQYF
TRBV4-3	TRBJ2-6	CASSPSTRSGANVLTF
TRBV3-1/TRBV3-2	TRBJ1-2	CASSFDRGYGYTF
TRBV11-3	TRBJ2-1	CASSGEAEHNEQFF
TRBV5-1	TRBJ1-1	CASSLARAFF
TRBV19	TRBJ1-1	CASSAPPGTRAFF
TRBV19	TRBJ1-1	CASNMEVSGNTEAFF
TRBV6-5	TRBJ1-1	CASSYIGQRNTEAFF
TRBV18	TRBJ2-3	CASSPTTSASTDTQYF
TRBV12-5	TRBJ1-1	CASGLEPGQAFF
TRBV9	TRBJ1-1	CASGTAIQNTEAFF
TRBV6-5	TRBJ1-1	CASRRGQSAEAFF
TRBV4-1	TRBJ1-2	CASSQDQGVGDGYTF
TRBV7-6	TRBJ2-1	CASSLETAGGYNEQFF
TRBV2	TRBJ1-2	CASSGPTTPNYGYTF
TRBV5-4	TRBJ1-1	CASSWRQAPNTEAFF
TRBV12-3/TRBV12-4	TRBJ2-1	CASSPSGGKQFF
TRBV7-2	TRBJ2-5	CASSLLLAGQTQYF
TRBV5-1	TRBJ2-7	CASSSVRTGDSYEQYF
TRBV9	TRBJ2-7	CASSVGGLSSYEQYF
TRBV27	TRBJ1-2	CASSDGIGYTF
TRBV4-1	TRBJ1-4	CASSQDPRNNEKLFF
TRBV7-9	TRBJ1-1	CASSLGRPGRMNTEAFF
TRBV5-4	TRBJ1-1	CASRRDRANTEAFF
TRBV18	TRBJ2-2	CASTKNTGPNTGELFF